The subject of this entry is one TCR beta chain. Its specificity is not known. The CDR3 loop spans 14 amino acids. The germline CDR1 and CDR2 sequences are MNHEY and SVGEGT. Trimming removed 8 bases from V and 3 bases from J; junction bases left unmatched: 7. The data derive from a study of T cell repertoires in cytomegalovirus infection. Turning to the study itself: Recently identified HLA-C-restricted CMV epitopes were among the peptides used.

TCRdb itself ran the reads through MiXCR, one entry per CDR3 protein. This sample has 250,000 to 300,000 distinct CDR3 sequences, with roughly a fifth found just once. The sequence was collected from a human donor in good health (CMV status not recorded). Some clones in this sample may be carry-over from other donors' samples. The chain joins TRBV6-2 or TRBV6-3 to TRBJ1-5; 7 bases are shared with TRBD1. Sequences were derived from cultured PBMCs, sampled from culture after CMV antigen stimulation. In DNA, the CDR3 is TGTGCCAGCCGAGCCGGACAGGACAATCAGCCCCAGCATTTT. Translation gives CASRAGQDNQPQHF.